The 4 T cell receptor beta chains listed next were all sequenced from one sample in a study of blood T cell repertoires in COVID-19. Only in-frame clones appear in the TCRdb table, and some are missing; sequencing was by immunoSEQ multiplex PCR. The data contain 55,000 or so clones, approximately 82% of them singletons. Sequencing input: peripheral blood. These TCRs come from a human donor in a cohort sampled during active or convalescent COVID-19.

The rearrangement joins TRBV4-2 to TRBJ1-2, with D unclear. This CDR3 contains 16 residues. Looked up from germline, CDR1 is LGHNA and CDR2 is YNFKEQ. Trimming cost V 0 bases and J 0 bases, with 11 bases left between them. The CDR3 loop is CASSQDPQETNYGYTF. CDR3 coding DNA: TGTGCCAGCAGCCAAGATCCCCAGGAAACTAACTATGGCTACACCTTC.

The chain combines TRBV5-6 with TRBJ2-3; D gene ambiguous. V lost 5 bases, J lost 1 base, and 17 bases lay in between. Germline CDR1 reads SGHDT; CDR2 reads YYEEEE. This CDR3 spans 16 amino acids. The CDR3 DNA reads TGTGCCAGCAGATCGGAGCAGATATCCCGCACAGATACGCAGTATTTT. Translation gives CASRSEQISRTDTQYF.

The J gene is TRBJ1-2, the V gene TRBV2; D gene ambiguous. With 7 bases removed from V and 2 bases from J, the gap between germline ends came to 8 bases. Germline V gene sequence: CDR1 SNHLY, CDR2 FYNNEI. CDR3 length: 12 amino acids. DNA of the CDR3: TGTGCCAGCACTGGGCTAAACTATGGCTACACCTTC. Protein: CASTGLNYGYTF.

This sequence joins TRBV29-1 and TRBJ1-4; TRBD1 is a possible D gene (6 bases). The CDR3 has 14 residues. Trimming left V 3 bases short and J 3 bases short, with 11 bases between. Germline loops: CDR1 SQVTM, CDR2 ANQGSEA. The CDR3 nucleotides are TGCAGCGTTGAGGGAACAGGGTCTAATGAAAAACTGTTTTTT. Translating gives CSVEGTGSNEKLFF.